This entry describes one T cell receptor (beta chain). The sample belongs to a study of blood T cell repertoires in COVID-19. At the level of the study: Whether acute or convalescent, the COVID-19 samples came from the United States, Italy and Spain. In each case, the material was cDNA or gDNA derived from T cells, B-cell-depleted T cells, or PBMCs.

As processed by the authors: The authors estimated nucleated cell counts from reference gene primer amplification. Using immunoSEQ multiplex PCR, the repertoire was profiled, and TCRdb retains in-frame clones only, with some absent. V, J and clone size are taken as reported in that table, and D and trimming were inferred from the DNA itself. This repertoire shows 240,000 or so clones, around 85% found once; its top ten account for 3%. The CDR3 length is 15 residues. Germline V CDR1 and CDR2: KGHSH, LQKENI. V trimming: 7 bases; J trimming: 7 bases; junction bases outside the gene matches: 8. This chain connects TRBV18 to TRBJ2-1, with 12 bases fitting TRBD2. This receptor was taken from a woman in her twenties or thirties who had recovered from COVID-19. The source material was peripheral blood. In DNA, the CDR3 is TGTGCCAGCTGCCTCGCTAGCGGGGGGGCAAATGAGCAGTTCTTC. Translating it yields CASCLASGGANEQFF.